The clone carrying this TCR beta chain was detected once. As yet, its antigen is unknown. This entry comes from a study of Graves' ophthalmopathy and Graves' hyperthyroidism. Study-level background: Over 18 months of follow-up, stable hyperthyroidism required that no ophthalmopathy appear. Study observations and caveats: Sensitivity reached roughly 71% and specificity around 72% when the model predicted ophthalmopathy progression. A majority of expanded thyroid clonotypes exceeding 0.001 frequency were likewise present in blood.

Investigators amplified TCR beta CDR3 regions from RNA transcripts. The first round was an RT-PCR with HTBI primers, and the second round was a multiplex PCR. Each CDR3 protein is one row after TCRdb ran MiXCR on the multiplex PCR reads. This repertoire shows 1 million to 1.3 million distinct CDR3 sequences, around a third found once; its top ten account for around 10%. Symptoms, serum thyroxine and TRAb, thyroid ultrasound, and orbital computed tomography formed the diagnostic basis. Per germline, CDR1 WNHNN and CDR2 SYGVQD (reference sequence). There are 16 residues in the CDR3. V trimming: 6 bases; J trimming: 2 bases; junction bases outside the gene matches: 9.

The chain joins TRBV10-1 to TRBJ1-5, with 8 nucleotides matching TRBD1. This TCR derives from an adult man with Graves' hyperthyroidism. The sequenced sample consisted of peripheral blood or thyroid tissue (not recorded which). The CDR3 loop is CASSTSGGRGNQPQHF. DNA for the CDR3: TGCGCCAGCAGCACCTCAGGGGGCCGGGGCAATCAGCCCCAGCATTTT.